This T cell receptor beta chain was observed in a study of cytomegalovirus exposure and HLA in healthy donors. Germline CDR1 SGHVS, CDR2 FNYEAQ. This CDR3 region has 15 residues. After removal of 1 base from V and 0 bases from J, the junction contained 0 bases not matched to a gene. Only in-frame clones appear in the TCRdb table, and some are missing; sequencing was by immunoSEQ multiplex PCR. Altogether over 85,000 clones are present, roughly 90% being singletons, with the ten largest covering roughly 1.4%. The chain has TRBV7-6 and TRBJ1-3; TRBD1 agrees at 7 bases. The specimen sequenced was PBMCs. This clonotype was sampled from a woman aged 25 to 39 in good health and CMV-seropositive. The CDR3 reads CASSLGTGSGNTIYF. CDR3 DNA: TGTGCCAGCAGCTTAGGGACAGGCTCTGGAAACACCATATATTTT.